What follows are 21 T cell receptor beta chains derived from one specimen sequenced in a study of blood T cells in healthy people across ages. Using a J-beta primer mix together with a sample-barcoded 5' primer, a second PCR was run for roughly 6 to 12 cycles. TCRdb re-derived calls from the 5' RACE reads in MiXCR, one entry per CDR3 protein. The data contain 800,000 or so distinct CDR3 sequences, 46% of them singletons. The sample comprised blood. The receptors originated from a man at least 80 years old in good health.

The chain combines TRBV7-2 with TRBJ2-7; D is uncertain. This CDR3 comprises 15 residues. CDR1 and CDR2 from the germline V gene are SGHTA and FQGNSA. V lost 0 bases and J lost 10, with 19 bases in between. The CDR3 is CASSLARGTLGEQYF. CDR3 nucleotide sequence: TGTGCCAGCAGCTTAGCGAGAGGTACCTTGGGTGAACAGTACTTC.

The chain couples TRBV30 to TRBJ1-1; no clear D gene. V lost 1 base and J lost 7, with 16 bases in between. Germline V gene data show CDR1 as GTSNPN and CDR2 as SVGIG (reference sequence). This CDR3 is built from 14 residues. The CDR3: CAWSAQATRVEAFF. CDR3 bases: TGTGCCTGGAGTGCCCAGGCCACCCGAGTTGAAGCTTTCTTT.

In the case of this clonotype: In this CDR3 the conserved last residue, phenylalanine or tryptophan, is missing, so a read error is likely. The chain has TRBV2 and TRBJ1-6; tentative D call: TRBD1 (6 bases). Germline assignment: CDR1 SNHLY and CDR2 FYNNEI. With 6 bases removed from V and 9 bases from J, the gap between germline ends came to 24 bases. CDR3 length: 17 residues. CDR3 sequence reads: CASRLTGTRLNSSPLHL. CDR3 in DNA: TGTGCCAGCAGACTCACCGGGACAAGGTTAAATAGTTCACCCCTCCACTTG.

V is TRBV9 and J is TRBJ2-1; tentatively, D is TRBD2 (6 bases). The J call may be incorrect, as the DNA end agrees better with TRBJ2-7. The germline V gene has CDR1 SGDLS and CDR2 YYNGEE. The CDR3 length is 15 residues. The CDR3 bases are TGTGCCAGCACCCTGGGGGGAGCGTCATACAATGAGCAGTACTTC. It translates to CASTLGGASYNEQYF.

A few counts support this clonotype. V gene TRBV5-1 combines with J gene TRBJ2-7; D remains ambiguous. The CDR3 totals 12 residues. The V end lost 4 bases, the J end lost 12 bases, and 17 bases lay between the germline ends. Germline V gene lookup returns CDR1 SGHRS and CDR2 YFSETQ. CDR3 loop: CASSADLGTLYF. The DNA of the CDR3 is TGCGCCAGCAGCGCTGATCTCGGAACCCTGTACTTC.

This clonotype showed up just a few times. This sequence joins TRBV20-1 and TRBJ2-7; D possibly corresponds to TRBD2 (6 bases). The J call may be wrong; the DNA end is better matched by TRBJ2-5. The CDR3 is 14 residues long. From germline, CDR1 is DFQATT and CDR2 SNEGSKA (reference sequence). The CDR3 here is CSAPREASQETQYF. The CDR3 DNA reads TGCAGTGCTCCGAGGGAGGCAAGCCAAGAGACCCAGTACTTC.

V gene TRBV27 combines with J gene TRBJ2-7; D is possibly TRBD1 (6 bases). The ends were cut back, 5 bases at V and 5 bases at J, with 13 bases in the middle. The CDR3 spans 13 residues. CDR1 is MNHEY and CDR2 is SMNVEV in the germline V gene (reference sequence). CDR3 bases: TGTGCCAGCAGTGCCTCCCCAGGGGACGAGCAGTACTTC. Translating it yields CASSASPGDEQYF.

J is TRBJ1-5 and V is TRBV4-2; a possible D gene is TRBD1 (5 bases). In germline, CDR1 is LGHNA, CDR2 YNFKEQ. This CDR3 has 13 amino acids. The V and J ends lost 4 bases and 13 bases respectively, with 17 bases between them. CDR3 nucleotides: TGTGCCAGCAGCCTTGACAGAGAAGAGATACAGCATTTT. This codes for CASSLDREEIQHF.

CDR3 sequence (DNA): TGCGCCAGCAGCCAGACAGGGGGCTTTTACGAGCAGTACTTC. Residues: CASSQTGGFYEQYF. This chain connects TRBV5-1 to TRBJ2-7; 10 bases line up with TRBD1. The CDR3 is 14 amino acids. CDR1 is SGHRS and CDR2 is YFSETQ in the germline V gene. V lost 4 bases, J lost 4 bases, and 5 bases stayed unmatched. The full variable domain, its missing parts supplied by reference TRBV5-1 and TRBJ2-7, is KAGVTQTPRYLIKTRGQQVTLSCSPISGHRSVSWYQQTPGQGLQFLFEYFSETQRNKGNFPGRFSGRQFSNSRSEMNVSTLELGDSALYLCASSQTGGFYEQYFGPGTRLTVT.

This clonotype was detected a few times. The CDR3 loop reads CSASAGVTEAFF. The CDR3 DNA reads TGCAGTGCTAGTGCGGGGGTCACTGAAGCTTTCTTT. The chain is built from TRBV20-1 and TRBJ1-1, with D perhaps matching TRBD1 (5 bases). Between the trimmed V and J ends, which lost 3 bases and 4 bases, there was a span of 9 bases. Germline loops: CDR1 DFQATT, CDR2 SNEGSKA (reference sequence). This CDR3 has 12 residues.

The J gene is TRBJ2-3, the V gene TRBV4-2; TRBD2 matches 13 bases. Germline CDR1 LGHNA, CDR2 YNFKEQ. The CDR3 length is 15 residues. After removal of 4 bases from V and 7 bases from J, the junction contained 5 bases not matched to a gene. The CDR3 is CASSPRTSGGYTQYF. As DNA, the CDR3 is TGTGCCAGCAGCCCCCGGACTAGCGGGGGTTATACGCAGTATTTT.

The count of this clonotype is one. The chain joins TRBV20-1 to TRBJ1-2; TRBD1 aligns across 9 bases. CDR1 is DFQATT, CDR2 SNEGSKA, per germline (reference sequence). The trim removed 3 bases at V and 13 bases at J, leaving 9 bases unmatched. This CDR3 contains 12 residues. The chain's CDR3 is CSARGFDRGSTF. DNA for the CDR3: TGCAGTGCTAGGGGTTTCGACAGGGGGTCCACCTTC.

In its sample, this clonotype was seen a few times. The rearrangement uses TRBV7-9 and TRBJ2-5, with 9 bases matching TRBD1. Germline trimming cut 1 base from V and 11 bases from J; bases unmatched to any gene: 8. CDR3 size: 14 residues. Germline CDR1 is SEHNR and CDR2 is FQNEAQ (reference sequence). The chain's CDR3 is CASSLGTGAVEQYF. CDR3 nucleotide sequence: TGTGCCAGCAGCTTAGGGACAGGGGCCGTAGAGCAGTACTTC.

A few counts support this clonotype. This chain uses TRBV12-3 or TRBV12-4 with TRBJ1-6; D uncertain. The V gene lost 6 bases and the J gene lost 8 bases, with 11 bases spanning the gap. The CDR3 spans 13 residues. CDR3 sequence (DNA): TGTGCCAGCAGCCTGGGGATAGATTCACCCCTCCACTTT. Protein sequence: CASSLGIDSPLHF.

Worth noting for this clonotype: Since a much larger clone is just one base distant, this may be a read error. The chain is built from TRBV7-2 and TRBJ1-1; D possibly corresponds to TRBD1 (5 bases). CDR1 SGHTA and CDR2 FQGNSA come from the germline V gene. The CDR3 runs to 14 residues. Trimming pared 1 base from V and 5 bases from J, leaving 11 bases between. Written as DNA, the CDR3 is TGTGCCAGCAGCTTAGGGGGGATGAGAACTGAAGCTTTCTTT. It codes for CASSLGGMRTEAFF.

This chain connects TRBV15 to TRBJ2-7; TRBD1 agrees at 9 bases. The J call is uncertain, as TRBJ2-5 better fits the DNA end. The CDR3 has 16 amino acids. The V gene's germline CDR1 is LNHNV and CDR2 YYDKDF (reference sequence). The CDR3 region is CATSRDGTGRPETQYF. The CDR3 region has the DNA TGTGCCACCAGCAGAGATGGGACAGGGCGTCCGGAGACCCAGTACTTC.

Regarding this clonotype: A much larger clonotype is one base distant, so this may be a read error. The chain uses TRBV20-1 and TRBJ2-3; 12 bases align to TRBD2. Trimming at V came to 4 bases and at J to 2 bases, leaving 7 bases not matched to a gene. The germline CDR1 and CDR2 sequences are DFQATT and SNEGSKA (reference sequence). The CDR3 is 16 residues long. The chain's CDR3 is CSAKTSGRGYTDTQYF. The CDR3 DNA follows: TGCAGTGCTAAGACTAGCGGGAGAGGGTACACAGATACGCAGTATTTT.

In nucleotides, the CDR3 is TGCGCCAGCAGCTTGTACGGGGGTCGGAAGACAGATACGCAGTATTTT. It encodes CASSLYGGRKTDTQYF. This chain connects TRBV5-1 to TRBJ2-3; weak D call: TRBD2 (6 bases). Germline V gene data show CDR1 as SGHRS and CDR2 as YFSETQ. V was cut by 1 base and J by 3 bases, with 15 bases left in between. This CDR3 has 16 residues. Combining the CDR3 with reference TRBV5-1 and TRBJ2-3 gives the whole variable domain KAGVTQTPRYLIKTRGQQVTLSCSPISGHRSVSWYQQTPGQGLQFLFEYFSETQRNKGNFPGRFSGRQFSNSRSEMNVSTLELGDSALYLCASSLYGGRKTDTQYFGPGTRLTVL.

This clonotype turned up a few times. The chain is built from TRBV7-2 and TRBJ2-1; TRBD2 matches 7 bases. The trim removed 4 bases at V and 1 base at J, leaving 4 bases unmatched. CDR1 and CDR2 from the germline V gene are SGHTA and FQGNSA. The CDR3 sequence is 15 residues long. The CDR3 DNA sequence: TGTGCCAGCAGCTGGAGCGGGACTTCCTACAATGAGCAGTTCTTC. This encodes CASSWSGTSYNEQFF.

This clonotype turned up a few times. The chain links TRBV7-6 to TRBJ2-3, with TRBD2 matching over 8 bases. Germline V gives CDR1 SGHVS, CDR2 FNYEAQ. J gave up 2 bases and V 5 bases, and 9 bases lay outside the gene matches. CDR3 length: 16 amino acids. As DNA, the CDR3 is TGTGCCAGCAGCGCCGGGGGGGGCGGAAACACAGATACGCAGTATTTT. Its protein product is CASSAGGGGNTDTQYF.

The gene calls are TRBV21-1 and TRBJ2-7; the table's D call, TRBD2, has no DNA check behind it. TRBV21-1 is tagged as a pseudogene. The CDR3 has 13 amino acids. The CDR3 coding sequence is TGTGCCAGCAGCAAAGAGAGGGAGACCGAGCAGTACTTC. Translated: CASSKERETEQYF.